These T cell receptor beta chains were read from a single sample in a study of human T cells and chemical hapten exposure. TCRdb used MiXCR to reprocess the RACE reads, holding one entry per CDR3 protein. The sample records over 70,000 distinct CDR3 sequences, roughly 15% being singletons. The material sequenced was whole blood, taken in connection with sensitization to the hapten diphenylcyclopropenone (DPC). Receptor source: a woman aged 50 to 60 with alopecia areata. Some clones in this sample may be carry-over from other donors' samples. Both conserved end residues are part of each CDR3.

V	J	CDR3
TRBV15	TRBJ2-1	CATSKAGTGNEQFF
TRBV6-2/TRBV6-3	TRBJ2-3	CASKTDTQYF
TRBV28	TRBJ2-7	CASGLGVGGSSYEQYF
TRBV3-1	TRBJ2-5	CASSQSGGFQETQYF
TRBV19	TRBJ2-3	CASSTETGVLRDTQYF
TRBV28	TRBJ2-7	CASSRTGPYEQYF
TRBV6-2/TRBV6-3	TRBJ1-5	CASGGRRPGLNQPQHF
TRBV29-1	TRBJ2-1	CSVEGDPLAGAINEQFF
TRBV7-2	TRBJ2-2	CASSRTSTNTGELFF
TRBV18	TRBJ1-2	CASSMGQGTDYGYTF
TRBV19	TRBJ2-5	CASSIWGAGQEETQYF
TRBV6-5	TRBJ2-6	CASSQGAGANVLTF
TRBV28	TRBJ2-3	CATRKVTQYF
TRBV18	TRBJ2-6	CASSMPGQGALRANVLTF
TRBV7-9	TRBJ2-1	CASRSRDEQFF
TRBV12-3/TRBV12-4	TRBJ2-2	CASSEYGSLITGELFF
TRBV5-1	TRBJ2-5	CASSLSGSETQYF
TRBV7-2	TRBJ2-3	CASSLVGTRGTDTQYF
TRBV18	TRBJ1-6	CASSRLDSRWTGGDNSPLHF
TRBV10-1	TRBJ2-7	CASSGVRDEQYF
TRBV7-8	TRBJ2-5	CASSSPGTRGFEETQYF
TRBV14	TRBJ2-5	CASSQGNKNRRETQYF
TRBV25-1	TRBJ2-7	CASSEYTSGSAYSYEQYF
TRBV4-3	TRBJ1-2	CASSQGGGEYGYTF
TRBV7-7	TRBJ1-3	CASSLAGTPGDTIYF
TRBV2	TRBJ2-1	CASSDWFGQGRPYSYNEQFF
TRBV9	TRBJ2-7	CASSVGIFSPYEQYF
TRBV5-1	TRBJ2-5	CASSLLGSETQYF
TRBV5-5	TRBJ2-2	CASSWGDYSTGELFF
TRBV3-1	TRBJ1-5	CASSQDWGGGQPQHF
TRBV7-9	TRBJ2-1	CATSGNEQFF
TRBV10-3	TRBJ2-3	CAISAGDTQYF
TRBV7-6	TRBJ2-7	CASSLAHNYEQYF
TRBV18	TRBJ1-5	CASSPSQNQPQHF
TRBV6-5	TRBJ2-1	CASTAAWTSGSSEQFF
TRBV12-3/TRBV12-4	TRBJ1-1	CASQSPGSANTEAFF
TRBV18	TRBJ1-2	CASSPQSVDSWNYGYTF
TRBV11-2	TRBJ2-5	CASSLRQEETQYF
TRBV29-1	TRBJ2-7	CSVVPTLGGYEQYF
TRBV5-1	TRBJ2-2	CASSWNTNTGELFF
TRBV9	TRBJ2-4	CASGGASGTKAGNIQYF
TRBV30	TRBJ2-1	CAWSMWEYNEQFF
TRBV18	TRBJ2-7	CARRGTGTYEQYF
TRBV7-6	TRBJ2-7	CASSLGVSGSSYEQYF
TRBV29-1	TRBJ2-5	CSLAGGQETQYF
TRBV20-1	TRBJ1-2	CSARDWLSDYGYTF
TRBV12-3/TRBV12-4	TRBJ2-4	CASSFLGPKNIQYF
TRBV6-5	TRBJ2-2	CATQDGTSVNTGELFF
TRBV4-2	TRBJ2-5	CASSQERQYQETQYF
TRBV5-4	TRBJ2-7	CASTTTPGYEQYF
TRBV19	TRBJ2-1	CASSISAPGLAGPGTYNEQFF
TRBV28	TRBJ2-7	CASRNSYEQYF
TRBV16	TRBJ1-5	CASSPLQGDQPQHF
TRBV12-2	TRBJ1-1	CASRRDRNTEAFF
TRBV29-1	TRBJ2-7	CSARDGRYEQYF
TRBV7-6	TRBJ1-2	CASSGTVGNYGYTF
TRBV7-9	TRBJ2-1	CASSLKRALADEQFF
TRBV7-9	TRBJ1-2	CASSSLTF